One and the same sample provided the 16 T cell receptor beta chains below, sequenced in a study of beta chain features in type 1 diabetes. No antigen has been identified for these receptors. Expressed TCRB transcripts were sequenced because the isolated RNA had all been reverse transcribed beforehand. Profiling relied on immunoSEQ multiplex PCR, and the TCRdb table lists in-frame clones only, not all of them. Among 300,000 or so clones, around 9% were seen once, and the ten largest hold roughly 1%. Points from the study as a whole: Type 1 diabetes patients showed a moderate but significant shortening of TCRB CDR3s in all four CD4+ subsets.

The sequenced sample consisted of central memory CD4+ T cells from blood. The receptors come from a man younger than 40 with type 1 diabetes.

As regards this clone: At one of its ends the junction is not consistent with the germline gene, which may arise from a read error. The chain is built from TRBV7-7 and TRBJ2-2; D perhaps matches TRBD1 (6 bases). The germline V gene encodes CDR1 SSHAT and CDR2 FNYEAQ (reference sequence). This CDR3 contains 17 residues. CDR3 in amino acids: CASSLNSAGANTGELFF. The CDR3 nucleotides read TGTGCTAGCAGCTTAAACTCCGCAGGGGCGAACACCGGGGAGCTGTTTTTT.

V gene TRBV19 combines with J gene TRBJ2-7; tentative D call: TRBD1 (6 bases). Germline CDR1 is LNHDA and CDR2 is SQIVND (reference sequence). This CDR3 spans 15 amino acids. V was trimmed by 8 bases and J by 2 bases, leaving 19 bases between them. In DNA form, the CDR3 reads TGTGCCAGTTACTACACAGGGCCACGACCCTACGAGCAGTACTTC. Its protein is CASYYTGPRPYEQYF.

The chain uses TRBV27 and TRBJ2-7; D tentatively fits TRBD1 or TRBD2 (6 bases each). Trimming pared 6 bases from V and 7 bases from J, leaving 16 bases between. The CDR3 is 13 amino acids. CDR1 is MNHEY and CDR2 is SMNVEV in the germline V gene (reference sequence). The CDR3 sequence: CASSPPGAGEQYF. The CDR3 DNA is TGTGCCAGCAGCCCCCCAGGGGCGGGGGAGCAGTACTTC.

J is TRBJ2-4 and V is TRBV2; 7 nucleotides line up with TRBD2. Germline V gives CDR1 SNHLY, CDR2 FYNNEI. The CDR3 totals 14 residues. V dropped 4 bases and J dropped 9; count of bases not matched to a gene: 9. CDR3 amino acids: CASSGDGGFGIQYF. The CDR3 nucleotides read TGTGCCAGCAGTGGGGACGGGGGGTTTGGCATTCAGTACTTC.

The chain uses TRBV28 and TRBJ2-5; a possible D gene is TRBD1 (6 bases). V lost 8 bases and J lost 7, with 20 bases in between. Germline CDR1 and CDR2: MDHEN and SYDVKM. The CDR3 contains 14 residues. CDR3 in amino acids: CASSPYAARGTQYF. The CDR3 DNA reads TGTGCCAGCTCCCCCTACGCGGCCAGGGGGACCCAGTACTTC.

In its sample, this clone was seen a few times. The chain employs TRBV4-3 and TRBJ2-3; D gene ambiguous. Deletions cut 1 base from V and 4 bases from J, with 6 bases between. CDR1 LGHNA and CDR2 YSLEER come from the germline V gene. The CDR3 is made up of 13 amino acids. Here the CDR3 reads CASSQGPPDTQYF. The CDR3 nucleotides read TGCGCCAGCAGCCAAGGCCCGCCAGATACGCAGTATTTT.

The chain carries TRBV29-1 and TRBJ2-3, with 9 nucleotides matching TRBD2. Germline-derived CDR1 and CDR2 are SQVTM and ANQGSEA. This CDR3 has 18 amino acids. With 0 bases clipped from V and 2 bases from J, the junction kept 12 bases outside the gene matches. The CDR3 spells CSVEDGASGEVLTDTQYF. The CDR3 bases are TGCAGCGTTGAAGATGGGGCTAGCGGGGAGGTCCTCACAGATACGCAGTATTTT.

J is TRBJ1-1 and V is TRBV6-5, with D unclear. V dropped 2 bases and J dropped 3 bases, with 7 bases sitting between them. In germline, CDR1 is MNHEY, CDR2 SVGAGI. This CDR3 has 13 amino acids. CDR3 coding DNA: TGTGCCAGCAGTTACAAGAAACACACTGAAGCTTTCTTT. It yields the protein CASSYKKHTEAFF.

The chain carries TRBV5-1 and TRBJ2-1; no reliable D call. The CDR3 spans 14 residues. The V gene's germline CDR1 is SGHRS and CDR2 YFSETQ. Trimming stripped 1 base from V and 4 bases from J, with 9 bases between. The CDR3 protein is CASSLSGPYNEQFF. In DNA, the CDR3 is TGCGCCAGCAGCTTGTCGGGCCCTTACAATGAGCAGTTCTTC. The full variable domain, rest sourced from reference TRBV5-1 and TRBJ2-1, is KAGVTQTPRYLIKTRGQQVTLSCSPISGHRSVSWYQQTPGQGLQFLFEYFSETQRNKGNFPGRFSGRQFSNSRSEMNVSTLELGDSALYLCASSLSGPYNEQFFGPGTRLTVL.

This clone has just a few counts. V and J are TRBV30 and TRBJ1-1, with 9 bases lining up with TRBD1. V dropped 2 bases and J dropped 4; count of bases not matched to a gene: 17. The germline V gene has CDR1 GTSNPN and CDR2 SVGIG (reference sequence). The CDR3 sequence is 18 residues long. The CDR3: CAWSPFRDRDSWGTEAFF. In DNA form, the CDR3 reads TGTGCCTGGAGTCCCTTCCGGGACAGGGACTCCTGGGGCACTGAAGCTTTCTTT.

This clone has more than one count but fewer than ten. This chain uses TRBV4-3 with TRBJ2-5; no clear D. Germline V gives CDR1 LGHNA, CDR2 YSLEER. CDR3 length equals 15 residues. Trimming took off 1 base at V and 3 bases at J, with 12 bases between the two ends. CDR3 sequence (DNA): TGCGCCAGCAGCCAAGCACAGAATTCCGAAGAGACCCAGTACTTC. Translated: CASSQAQNSEETQYF.

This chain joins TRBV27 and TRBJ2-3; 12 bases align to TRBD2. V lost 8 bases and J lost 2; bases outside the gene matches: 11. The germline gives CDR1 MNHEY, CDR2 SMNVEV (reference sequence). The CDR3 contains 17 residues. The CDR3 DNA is TGTGCCAGCCAAAGCGCGCGGACTAGCGGGGACACAGATACGCAGTATTTT. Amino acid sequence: CASQSARTSGDTDTQYF.

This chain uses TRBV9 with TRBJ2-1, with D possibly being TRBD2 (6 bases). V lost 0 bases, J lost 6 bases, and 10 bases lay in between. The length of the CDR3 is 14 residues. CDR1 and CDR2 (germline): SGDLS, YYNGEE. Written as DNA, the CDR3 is TGTGCCAGCAGCGTAGTAGCGGCTTCCAATGAGCAGTTCTTC. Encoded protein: CASSVVAASNEQFF.

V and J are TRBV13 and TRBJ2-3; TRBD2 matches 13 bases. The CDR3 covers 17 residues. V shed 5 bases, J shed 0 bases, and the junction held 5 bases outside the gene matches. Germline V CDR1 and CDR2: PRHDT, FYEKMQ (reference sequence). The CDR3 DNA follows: TGTGCCAGCAGCCGGCGGACTAGCGGGGGTAGCACAGATACGCAGTATTTT. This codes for CASSRRTSGGSTDTQYF. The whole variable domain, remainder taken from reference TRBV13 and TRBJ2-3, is AAGVIQSPRHLIKEKRETATLKCYPIPRHDTVYWYQQGPGQDPQFLISFYEKMQSDKGSIPDRFSAQQFSDYHSELNMSSLELGDSALYFCASSRRTSGGSTDTQYFGPGTRLTVL.

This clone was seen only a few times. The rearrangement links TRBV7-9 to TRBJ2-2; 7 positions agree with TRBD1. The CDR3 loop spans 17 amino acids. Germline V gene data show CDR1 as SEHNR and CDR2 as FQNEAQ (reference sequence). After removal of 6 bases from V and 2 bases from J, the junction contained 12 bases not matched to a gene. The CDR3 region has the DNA TGTGCCAGCAGAACCGGACAGGCTGCTTCTAACACCGGGGAGCTGTTTTTT. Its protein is CASRTGQAASNTGELFF.

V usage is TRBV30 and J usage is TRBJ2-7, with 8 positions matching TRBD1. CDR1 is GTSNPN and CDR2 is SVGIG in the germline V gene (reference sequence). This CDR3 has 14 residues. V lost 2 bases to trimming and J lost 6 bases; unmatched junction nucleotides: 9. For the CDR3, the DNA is TGTGCCTGGAGTCGCGGGACAGGACTCCTCGAGCAGTACTTC. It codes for CAWSRGTGLLEQYF. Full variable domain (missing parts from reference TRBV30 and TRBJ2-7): SQTIHQWPATLVQPVGSPLSLECTVEGTSNPNLYWYRQAAGRGLQLLFYSVGIGQISSEVPQNLSASRPQDRQFILSSKKLLLSDSGFYLCAWSRGTGLLEQYFGPGTRLTVT.